Listed below are T cell receptor beta chains from one sample, sequenced in a study of cytomegalovirus exposure and HLA in healthy donors. Data came from immunoSEQ multiplex PCR; TCRdb stores just in-frame clones and leaves some out. The sample has some 180,000 clones, 79% seen once. Input material: PBMCs. The origin of the receptors is a woman in her twenties or thirties in good health and CMV-seropositive. Both conserved end residues are part of each CDR3. Fields, in order: D gene, V gene, J gene, clone size, CDR3 DNA, CDR3 protein. The D gene is left open where the match is weak. Where a row states a size, it is once, few, many or the class of an expanded clone; other rows omit it.

.,TRBV27,TRBJ2-2,.,TGTGCCAGCAGTTTATCTTGGGTTACAGCGAACACCGGGGAGCTGTTTTTT,CASSLSWVTANTGELFF
TRBD1,TRBV30,TRBJ1-4,.,TGTGCCTGGAGCGCCGGCCGGCTGACAGGGGATGAAAAACTGTTTTTT,CAWSAGRLTGDEKLFF
TRBD1,TRBV2,TRBJ2-5,few,TGTGCCAGCAGAGACTCAGGGGGCATAAAGACCCAGTACTTC,CASRDSGGIKTQYF
.,TRBV27,TRBJ2-3,.,TGTGCCACCTCGACTACAGTGGCGGCAAGAGATACGCAGTATTTT,CATSTTVAARDTQYF
.,TRBV7-9,TRBJ1-1,.,TGTGCCAGCAGGTTAGATCAGTTTGGTGAAGCTTTCTTT,CASRLDQFGEAFF
.,TRBV5-1,TRBJ1-5,.,TGCGCCAGCAGCCCGGTCACAGGTTCCAATCAGCCCCAGCATTTT,CASSPVTGSNQPQHF
TRBD2,TRBV5-6,TRBJ2-7,.,TGTGCCAGCAGCTTGGGGGCGGGGGACTACGAGCAGTACTTC,CASSLGAGDYEQYF
TRBD1,TRBV5-1,TRBJ1-3,.,TGCGCCAGCAGTCGGACAGGAGTCAACTCTGGAAACACCATATATTTT,CASSRTGVNSGNTIYF
.,TRBV7-2,TRBJ1-5,few,TGTGCCAGCAGCTTAGAACGAGGCTTCAATCAGCCCCAGCATTTT,CASSLERGFNQPQHF
.,TRBV2,TRBJ1-1,.,TGTGCCAGCAGTCTCCTTTACACTGAAGCTTTCTTT,CASSLLYTEAFF
.,TRBV5-4,TRBJ2-7,.,TGTGCCAGCAGCTTCGGTGGGAGCGGCAGCGAGCAGTACTTC,CASSFGGSGSEQYF
.,TRBV2,TRBJ2-6,few,TGTGCCAGCAGTCTGAGCTACTCTGGGGCCAACGTCCTGACTTTC,CASSLSYSGANVLTF
.,TRBV5-1,TRBJ1-2,.,TGCGCCAGCAGCTTGGCAGGGCGAGACTATGGCTACACCTTC,CASSLAGRDYGYTF
TRBD1,TRBV15,TRBJ1-4,.,TGTGCCACCAGCAGAGGACAGGGAGAGAATGAAAAACTGTTTTTT,CATSRGQGENEKLFF
.,TRBV29-1,TRBJ1-2,.,TGCAGCGTCCCTTGGGGGGTTGGGAACTATGGCTACACCTTC,CSVPWGVGNYGYTF
TRBD2,TRBV4-2,TRBJ2-3,.,TGTGCCAGCAGCCAAGCCCTGAGGGCTAGCGGGGGGGCAGATACGCAGTATTTT,CASSQALRASGGADTQYF
.,TRBV10-3,TRBJ2-3,.,TGTGCCATCAGTGGGGAGACAGGATCCACAGATACGCAGTATTTT,CAISGETGSTDTQYF
.,TRBV5-5,TRBJ1-2,.,TGTGCCAGCAGCTTGGTGGTGGGCCGCGTGACCTTTGACTATGGCTACACCTTC,CASSLVVGRVTFDYGYTF
.,TRBV7-2,TRBJ1-2,few,TGTGCCAGCAGCTTTTCCGGGAATTATGGCTACACCTTC,CASSFSGNYGYTF
.,TRBV4-1,TRBJ1-5,once,TGCGCCAGCAGCCAAGTGGGGCTAAGCAATCAGCCCCAGCATTTT,CASSQVGLSNQPQHF
TRBD1,TRBV18,TRBJ1-5,.,TGTGCCAGCTCAGCGACAGGGTTAACTAACGAGGGCCAGCCCCAGCATTTT,CASSATGLTNEGQPQHF
TRBD1,TRBV11-2,TRBJ2-3,.,TGTGCCAGCAGCTTAACAGGGGAGACAGATACGCAGTATTTT,CASSLTGETDTQYF
.,TRBV7-2,TRBJ1-2,.,TGTGCCAGCAGCTTAGCGAGCACAGCCAACTATGGCTACACCTTC,CASSLASTANYGYTF
.,TRBV29-1,TRBJ1-1,.,TGCAGCGTTGAAGATAGCGGTTACACTGAAGCTTTCTTT,CSVEDSGYTEAFF
.,TRBV18,TRBJ1-1,.,TGTGCCAGCTCACCTACTACAGGGCTGAACACTGAAGCTTTCTTT,CASSPTTGLNTEAFF
.,TRBV4-2,TRBJ2-7,.,TGTGCCAGCAGCCAAGCCGGGTCCCCGTCCGAGCAGTACTTC,CASSQAGSPSEQYF
.,TRBV5-1,TRBJ2-3,.,TGCGCCAGCAGCTTGGTGCAGGCCGGCACAGATACGCAGTATTTT,CASSLVQAGTDTQYF
.,TRBV6-6,TRBJ1-1,.,TGTGCCAGCGGGGGACACCTGAACACTGAAGCTTTCTTT,CASGGHLNTEAFF
.,TRBV28,TRBJ1-2,.,TGTGCCAGCAGTTCCTTGGGGGGCTATGGCTACACCTTC,CASSSLGGYGYTF
.,TRBV9,TRBJ2-2,.,TGTGCCAGCAGCGTTTCCAGCGCTGGCGGGGAGCTGTTTTTT,CASSVSSAGGELFF
.,TRBV18,TRBJ2-7,once,TGTGCCAGCTCAACAGAATACGAGCAGTACTTC,CASSTEYEQYF
TRBD1,TRBV19,TRBJ1-5,.,TGTGCCAGTAGTATTTGGACAGGGACAAGGCAGCCCCAGCATTTT,CASSIWTGTRQPQHF
.,TRBV11-2,TRBJ2-5,.,TGTGCCAGTGGGCGAGAGGGAGAGACCCAGTACTTC,CASGREGETQYF
TRBD1,TRBV2,TRBJ1-6,.,TGTGCCAGCAGTGAAAGGACAGGCGGGGATTCACCCCTCCACTTT,CASSERTGGDSPLHF
.,TRBV6-1,TRBJ2-1,few,TGTGCCAGCAGTCCGGGACTCAGCTCCTACAATGAGCAGTTCTTC,CASSPGLSSYNEQFF
.,TRBV6-1,TRBJ1-2,.,TGTGCCAGCAGCTTCGAGGGTAACTATGGCTACACCTTC,CASSFEGNYGYTF
.,TRBV5-5,TRBJ1-4,.,TGTGCCAGCAGCCAGTACGCGGGGGGGGCGGTGTATGAAAAACTGTTTTTT,CASSQYAGGAVYEKLFF
.,TRBV6-5,TRBJ2-7,.,TGTGCCAGCAGTGTCATCTGGACAGATGTTTACGAGCAGTACTTC,CASSVIWTDVYEQYF
TRBD2,TRBV5-8,TRBJ2-3,.,TGTGCCAGCAGCTTCGCGTTCGCTAGCGGGGGTGCAGATACGCAGTATTTT,CASSFAFASGGADTQYF
TRBD2,TRBV4-1,TRBJ2-1,once,TGCGCCAGCAGCCCGCTCCCCGGGACTAGCGGGAGGAATGAGCAGTTCTTC,CASSPLPGTSGRNEQFF
TRBD1,TRBV10-2,TRBJ2-7,.,TGCGCCAGCAGCCAAGGGACAGGGGGCTCCTACGAGCAGTACTTC,CASSQGTGGSYEQYF
.,TRBV6-9,TRBJ2-2,.,TGTGCCAGCAGTTATCTCCCCTCCGGGGAGCTGTTTTTT,CASSYLPSGELFF
TRBD1,TRBV19,TRBJ1-1,.,TGTGCCAGTAGCAACTTCCCCAGGGACAGAGAGGAAGCTTTCTTT,CASSNFPRDREEAFF